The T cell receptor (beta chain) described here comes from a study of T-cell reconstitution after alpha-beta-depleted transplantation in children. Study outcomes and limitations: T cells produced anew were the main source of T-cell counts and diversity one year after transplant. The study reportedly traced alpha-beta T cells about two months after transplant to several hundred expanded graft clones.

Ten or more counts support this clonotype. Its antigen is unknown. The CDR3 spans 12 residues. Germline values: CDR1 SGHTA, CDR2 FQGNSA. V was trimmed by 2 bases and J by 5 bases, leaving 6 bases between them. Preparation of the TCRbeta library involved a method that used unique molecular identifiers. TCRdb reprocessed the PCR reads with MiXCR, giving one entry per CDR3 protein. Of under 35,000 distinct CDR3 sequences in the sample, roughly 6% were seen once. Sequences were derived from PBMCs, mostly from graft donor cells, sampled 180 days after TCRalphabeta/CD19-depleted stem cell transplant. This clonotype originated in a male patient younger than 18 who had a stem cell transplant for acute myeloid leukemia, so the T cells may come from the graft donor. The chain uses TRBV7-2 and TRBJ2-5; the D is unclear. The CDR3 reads CASSLSAETQYF. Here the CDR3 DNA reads TGTGCCAGCAGCTTATCCGCCGAGACCCAGTACTTC.